The 12 T cell receptor beta chains listed next were all sequenced from one sample in a study of CD8 T cells in Susac syndrome. Random-hexamer reverse transcription was applied to roughly 0.5 to 1 ug RNA. TCRdb passed the immunoSEQ multiplex PCR reads through MiXCR, listing each CDR3 protein once. The sample lists under 200,000 distinct CDR3 sequences, 92% seen once, with under 0.085% in the top ten. The specimen was CD4+ T cells from PBMCs. The receptors here all came from a human donor in good health.

The rearrangement links TRBV13 to TRBJ2-1; tentative D call: TRBD2 (6 bases). From germline, CDR1 is PRHDT and CDR2 FYEKMQ (reference sequence). This CDR3 is built from 16 residues. Trimming took off 5 bases at V and 3 bases at J, with 17 bases between the two ends. CDR3 DNA: TGTGCCAGCAGCCACTGGGGAGGAGGGTTCTACAATGAGCAGTTCTTC. This sequence encodes CASSHWGGGFYNEQFF. Full variable domain (missing parts from reference TRBV13 and TRBJ2-1): AAGVIQSPRHLIKEKRETATLKCYPIPRHDTVYWYQQGPGQDPQFLISFYEKMQSDKGSIPDRFSAQQFSDYHSELNMSSLELGDSALYFCASSHWGGGFYNEQFFGPGTRLTVL.

The rearrangement joins TRBV5-4 to TRBJ1-1; D may be TRBD1 (5 bases). Germline-derived CDR1 and CDR2 are SGHNT and YYREEE (reference sequence). V was trimmed by 2 bases and J by 3 bases, leaving 14 bases between them. CDR3 length equals 15 residues. The CDR3 bases are TGTGCCAGCAGCTTAGGAGCGGGGGGACACACTGAAGCTTTCTTT. This sequence encodes CASSLGAGGHTEAFF. The full variable domain, rest sourced from reference TRBV5-4 and TRBJ1-1, is ETGVTQSPTHLIKTRGQQVTLRCSSQSGHNTVSWYQQALGQGPQFIFQYYREEENGRGNFPPRFSGLQFPNYSSELNVNALELDDSALYLCASSLGAGGHTEAFFGQGTRLTVV.

V is TRBV7-2 and J is TRBJ1-5; D remains ambiguous. CDR1 and CDR2 from the germline V gene are SGHTA and FQGNSA. The V and J ends lost 2 bases and 7 bases respectively, with 12 bases between them. The length of the CDR3 is 14 residues. The CDR3 region is CASSLMGIRQPQHF. In nucleotides, the CDR3 is TGTGCCAGCAGCTTAATGGGTATCCGGCAGCCCCAGCATTTT.

The rearrangement links TRBV2 to TRBJ2-5; D remains ambiguous. Between the trimmed V and J ends, which lost 5 bases and 4 bases, there was a span of 14 bases. The length of the CDR3 is 14 residues. Germline V gives CDR1 SNHLY, CDR2 FYNNEI. The CDR3, as DNA: TGTGCCAGCAGTCCCGACTTTACGGGAGAGACCCAGTACTTC. Its translation is CASSPDFTGETQYF.

The chain couples TRBV20-1 to TRBJ2-5; 11 bases agree with TRBD2. CDR1 is DFQATT and CDR2 is SNEGSKA in the germline V gene (reference sequence). The CDR3 runs 15 residues. Trimming removed 3 bases from V and 4 bases from J; junction bases left unmatched: 7. The CDR3 reads CSASGTSGFRETQYF. The CDR3 DNA reads as TGCAGTGCTAGTGGGACTAGCGGATTTAGAGAGACCCAGTACTTC.

The chain is built from TRBV19 and TRBJ1-5; 7 bases align to TRBD1. The CDR3 runs to 16 residues. Losses at the gene ends were 6 bases for V and 3 bases for J; bases not matched to a gene: 11. Germline loops: CDR1 LNHDA, CDR2 SQIVND (reference sequence). This CDR3 reads CASRVNRGTVNQPQHF. In nucleotides, the CDR3 is TGTGCCAGTAGGGTAAACCGCGGGACAGTCAATCAGCCCCAGCATTTT.

The chain combines TRBV7-2 with TRBJ1-2, with D possibly being TRBD1 (5 bases). V lost 5 bases and J lost 4, with 17 bases in between. In germline, CDR1 is SGHTA, CDR2 FQGNSA. This CDR3 contains 15 residues. CDR3 in amino acids: CASSPGPQGLYGYTF. CDR3 bases: TGTGCCAGCAGCCCCGGGCCTCAGGGACTCTATGGCTACACCTTC.

V is TRBV27 and J is TRBJ1-3; D uncertain. Germline loops: CDR1 MNHEY, CDR2 SMNVEV (reference sequence). This CDR3 comprises 15 residues. Trimming removed 3 bases at V and 2 bases at J, with 11 bases between. In DNA, the CDR3 is TGTGCCAGCAGTTTTCGCGGCTTCCCTGGAAACACCATATATTTT. Encoded protein: CASSFRGFPGNTIYF.

The V gene is TRBV7-3, the J gene TRBJ2-2, with 9 bases matching TRBD2. J lost 6 bases, V lost 0 bases, and 5 bases had no gene match. The germline V gene encodes CDR1 SGHTA and CDR2 FQGTGA. The length of the CDR3 is 16 residues. The CDR3 reads CASSLTAGGPPGELFF. CDR3 bases: TGTGCCAGCAGCTTAACAGCGGGAGGCCCCCCCGGGGAGCTGTTTTTT.

The V and J genes are TRBV12-3 or TRBV12-4 and TRBJ1-2, with D possibly matching TRBD1 (6 bases). The germline V and J ends were trimmed by 4 bases and 8 bases, with 14 bases remaining between them. CDR3 length: 13 amino acids. CDR3: CASSYTGSGGYTF. The CDR3 DNA reads TGTGCCAGCAGTTATACAGGGTCGGGCGGCTACACCTTC.

The chain links TRBV5-4 to TRBJ2-3, with D perhaps being TRBD1 or TRBD2 (5 bases each). The CDR3 spans 15 residues. The V end lost 3 bases, the J end lost 0 bases, and 11 bases lay between the germline ends. In germline, CDR1 is SGHNT, CDR2 YYREEE (reference sequence). The DNA for the CDR3 is TGTGCCAGCAGCTCAGGGACCTGGAGCACAGATACGCAGTATTTT. Its protein is CASSSGTWSTDTQYF.

The chain carries TRBV7-2 and TRBJ2-5; D remains unclear. V was cut by 5 bases and J by 5 bases, with 9 bases left in between. The CDR3 contains 12 residues. Germline CDR1 and CDR2: SGHTA and FQGNSA. This CDR3 reads CASSRAPETQYF. The CDR3 nucleotides read TGTGCCAGCAGCCGAGCTCCGGAGACCCAGTACTTC.